This T cell receptor (beta chain) was captured by sequencing in a study of control samples from healthy donors and cancer patients. TCRdb's copy holds only in-frame clones and misses some; the assay was immunoSEQ multiplex PCR. This table holds 130,000 or so clones, about 95% found once. The length of the CDR3 is 17 residues. V lost 2 bases and J 2 bases, leaving 19 bases between the germline ends. Germline CDR1 SNHLY, CDR2 FYNNEI. This sequence was found in a man aged 60-69 years with colorectal cancer. Sequenced: PBMCs. The genes are TRBV2 and TRBJ2-7; D might be TRBD1 (5 bases). This CDR3 reads CASSETLDTWSTYEQYF. Here the CDR3 DNA reads TGTGCCAGCAGTGAAACTTTGGACACCTGGTCCACCTACGAGCAGTACTTC.